This TCR beta chain was recovered during a study of blood T cell repertoires in COVID-19. Per the germline V gene, CDR1 is MNHEY and CDR2 is SMNVEV (reference sequence). The CDR3 has 13 amino acids. Trimming cost V 3 bases and J 7 bases; bases outside gene matches: 5. Authors' processing steps: Reference gene primers were amplified, and this amplification served to estimate nucleated cell counts. Sequencing was performed with immunoSEQ multiplex PCR; in TCRdb, only in-frame clones are kept and a portion is missing. That table is the source of V, J and clone size, and D and trimming were worked out from the DNA. The sample holds about 300,000 clones, 85% seen once.

The sequencing sample was made of peripheral blood. The origin of this receptor is a human donor in a cohort sampled during active COVID-19. The chain employs TRBV27 and TRBJ1-1; the match to TRBD1 covers 7 bases. As DNA, the CDR3 is TGTGCCAGCAGTTTCCGAGGGGGCCTTGAAGCTTTCTTT. Protein: CASSFRGGLEAFF.